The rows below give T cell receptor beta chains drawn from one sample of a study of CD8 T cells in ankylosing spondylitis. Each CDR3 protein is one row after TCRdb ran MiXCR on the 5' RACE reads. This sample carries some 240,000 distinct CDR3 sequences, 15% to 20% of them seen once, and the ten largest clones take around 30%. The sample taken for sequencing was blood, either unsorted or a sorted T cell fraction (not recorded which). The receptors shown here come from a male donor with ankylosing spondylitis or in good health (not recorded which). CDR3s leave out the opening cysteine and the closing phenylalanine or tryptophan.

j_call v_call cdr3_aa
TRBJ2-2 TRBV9 ASSGAGAATGELF
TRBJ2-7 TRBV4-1 ASSQGPTGEVYEQY
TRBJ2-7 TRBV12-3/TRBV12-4 ASSPVGQSYEQY
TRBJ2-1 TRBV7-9 ASSLVGGRADEQF
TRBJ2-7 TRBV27 ASSRGLEQY
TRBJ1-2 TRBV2 ASRDGDGYT
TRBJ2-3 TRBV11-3 ASSLSPGRPTDTQY
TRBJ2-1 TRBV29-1 SSETGRNHNEQF
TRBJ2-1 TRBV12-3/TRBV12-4 ASSMGLAPML
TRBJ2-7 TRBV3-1 ASSQDLALPYEQY
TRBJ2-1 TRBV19 ASSSSAGTSGPGGQF
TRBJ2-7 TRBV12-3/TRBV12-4 ASSLASQGFNEQY
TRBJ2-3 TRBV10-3 AISESRTGQADTQY
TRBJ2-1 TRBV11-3 ASSDLSSGDNEQF
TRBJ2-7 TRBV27 ASTSGSSYEQY
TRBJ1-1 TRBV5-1 ASEEFPQGRTEAF
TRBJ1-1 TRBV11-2 ASSSFGTEAF
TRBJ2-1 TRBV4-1 ASSQDGETFNEQF
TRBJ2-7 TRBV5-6 ASSFLNEGAYEQY
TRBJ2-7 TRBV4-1 ASSQELGGTDILYEQY
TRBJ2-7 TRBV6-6 ASGTRQAYEQY
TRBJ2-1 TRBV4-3 ASSQDLASGSSNEQF
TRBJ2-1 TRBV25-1 ASKTSGIDNEQF
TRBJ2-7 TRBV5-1 ASSLAVDSTYEQY
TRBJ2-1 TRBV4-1 ASSPDATSGTSGRRDEQF
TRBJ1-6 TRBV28 ASSLLNRGYNSPLH
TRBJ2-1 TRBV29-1 SVATSVYYEQF
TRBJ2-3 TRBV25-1 ASSEVRASTDTQY
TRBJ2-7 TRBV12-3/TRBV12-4 ASSFSNEQY
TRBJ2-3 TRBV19 ASSGMTDTQY
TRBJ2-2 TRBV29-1 SVAAPGPTNTGELF
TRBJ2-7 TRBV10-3 AISAAGRPPFSYEQY
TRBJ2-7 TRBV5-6 ASSPTGGFYEQY
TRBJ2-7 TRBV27 ASSLSGTGYEQY
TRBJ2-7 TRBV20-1 SARSDDSYEQY
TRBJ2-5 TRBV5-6 ASSGGQGATETQY
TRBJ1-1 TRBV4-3 ASSQDRASGTEAF
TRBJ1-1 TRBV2 ASVKMREMNTEAF
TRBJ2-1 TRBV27 ASSAGTSSSNEQF
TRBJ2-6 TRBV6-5 ASSYYYTSGANVLT
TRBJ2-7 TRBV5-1 ASSLGGTRPEQY
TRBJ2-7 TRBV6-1 ASSPRLAGVSGDEQY
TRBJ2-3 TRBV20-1 SATPWRGNTDTQY
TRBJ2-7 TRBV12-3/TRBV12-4 ASTSDSVTYEQY
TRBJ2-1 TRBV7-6 ASSLAPVDSLDYNEQF
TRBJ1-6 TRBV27 ASSSLFLSPLH
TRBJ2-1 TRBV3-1 ASSQDPSGNEQF
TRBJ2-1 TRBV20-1 SARDPTVWDEQF
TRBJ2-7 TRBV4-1 ASSQHPGEQY
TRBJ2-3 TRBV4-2 ASSQVPSGRSDAGYADTQY
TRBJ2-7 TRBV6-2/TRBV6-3 ASSPGLAGAEEQY
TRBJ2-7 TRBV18 ASSPYSTVPYEQY